The source of this T cell receptor beta chain is a study of blood T cell repertoires in COVID-19. As for the study in general: Whether acute or convalescent, the COVID-19 samples came from the United States, Italy and Spain.

Authors' analysis steps: It was from reference gene primer amplification that nucleated cell counts were estimated. Here immunoSEQ multiplex PCR was the method, and the copy in TCRdb shows in-frame clones only, minus some. That table supplies the V and J calls and clone size; D and trimming were determined from the DNA. This table has some 360,000 clones, over 85% appearing once. The CDR3 spans 20 residues. V shed 3 bases, J shed 2 bases, and the junction held 21 bases outside the gene matches. CDR1 is SGDLS and CDR2 is YYNGEE in the germline V gene. The sequenced material came from peripheral blood. The V and J genes are TRBV9 and TRBJ1-2; 8 bases align to TRBD1. This TCR came from a woman aged 55-70 years with COVID-19, enrolled during active disease. The CDR3 nucleotides read TGTGCCAGCAGCGCGAGCTTCCGTATCCTTCAGGGGGCAACGAACTATGGCTACACCTTC. It translates to CASSASFRILQGATNYGYTF.